What follows describes a single T cell receptor (beta chain). The specificity of this receptor is unknown. Per-base qualities were not stored, and no clone one base away is much larger. V is cut back by 1 base and J by 4 bases, with 12 bases in the junction unmatched. The germline V gene (reference sequence) provides CDR1 SEHNR and CDR2 FQNEAQ. From the cysteine up to the phenylalanine, the CDR3 has a length of 17 residues. Only the CDR3 part of the read is kept: 51 bases, read in frame from the first base. The sample is drawn from a study of technical replicates of blood from a few donors (dated by TCRdb to 2016 to 2017). Library preparation employed the immunoSEQ multiplex PCR assay. TCRdb limited this immuneACCESS table to in-frame rearrangements with V and J called. A share of clones is missing; checked studies link under half to unresolved V genes, and the rest is unexplained. This sample comprises about 80,000 clones, around 96% of them detected only once. About 0.3% of the sample lies in the top ten.

The material sequenced was T cells isolated from PBMCs. The chain is made from TRBV7-9 and TRBJ1-2; 7 bases in between match TRBD1. The receptor comes from a human donor in good health. CDR3 sequence: CASSLEGAFLGLYGYTF. The DNA sequence follows: TGTGCCAGCAGCTTAGAGGGGGCCTTCCTCGGCCTCTATGGCTACACCTTC. The full variable domain, with segments outside the CDR3 supplied by the reference TRBV7-9 and TRBJ1-2 proteins, appears as DTGVSQNPRHKITKRGQNVTFRCDPISEHNRLYWYRQTLGQGPEFLTYFQNEAQLEKSRLLSDRFSAERPKGSFSTLEIQRTEQGDSAMYLCASSLEGAFLGLYGYTFGSGTRLTVV.